A single sample gave rise to the 32 T cell receptor beta chains below, sequenced in a study of blood T cell repertoires in COVID-19. Sequencing was performed with immunoSEQ multiplex PCR; in TCRdb, only in-frame clones are kept and a portion is missing. The sample includes around 66,000 clones, around 87% of them seen just once. The sample consisted of peripheral blood. The receptors stem from a man between 60 and 75 years old with acute or convalescent COVID-19.

The chain couples TRBV7-2 to TRBJ1-3; D uncertain. The CDR3 contains 14 residues. The ends were cut back, 4 bases at V and 7 bases at J, with 14 bases in the middle. The germline CDR1 and CDR2 sequences are SGHTA and FQGNSA. CDR3 nucleotide sequence: TGTGCCAGCAGCTACGGCGGGGTTGGGAACACCATATATTTT. It yields the protein CASSYGGVGNTIYF.

The chain links TRBV10-3 to TRBJ1-1, with 8 bases matching TRBD1. The CDR3 is made up of 15 amino acids. Germline CDR1 reads ENHRY; CDR2 reads SYGVKD. The V and J ends lost 6 bases and 1 base, in that order; junction bases with no gene match: 7. This CDR3 is CAISTTQGANTEAFF. DNA for the CDR3: TGTGCCATCAGCACAACCCAGGGGGCGAACACTGAAGCTTTCTTT.

The chain recombines TRBV5-4 with TRBJ1-6; D is unclear. Trimming took off 2 bases at V and 7 bases at J, with 13 bases between the two ends. The germline gives CDR1 SGHNT, CDR2 YYREEE (reference sequence). The CDR3 totals 15 residues. As DNA, the CDR3 is TGTGCCAGCAGCTTAGCAGGCGCCCCAAATTCACCCCTCCACTTT. Its translation is CASSLAGAPNSPLHF.

This clone was seen only a few times. The V and J genes are TRBV4-2 and TRBJ1-2; possible D gene TRBD1, 5 bases. V was cut by 1 base and J by 2 bases, with 11 bases left in between. The length of the CDR3 is 15 residues. The germline CDR1 and CDR2 sequences are LGHNA and YNFKEQ. The CDR3 nucleotides are TGTGCCAGCAGCCAAGTTCCTCAGGGAAACTATGGCTACACCTTC. Amino acid sequence: CASSQVPQGNYGYTF.

The chain combines TRBV2 with TRBJ1-1, with 10 bases identical to TRBD1. The V and J ends lost 6 bases and 1 base, in that order; junction bases with no gene match: 11. CDR3 length: 17 residues. Germline-derived CDR1 and CDR2 are SNHLY and FYNNEI. The chain's CDR3 is CASRATGGELRNTEAFF. The CDR3 DNA reads as TGTGCCAGCAGAGCGACAGGGGGCGAACTCCGGAACACTGAAGCTTTCTTT. The entire variable domain, with the rest obtained from reference TRBV2 and TRBJ1-1, is as follows: EPEVTQTPSHQVTQMGQEVILRCVPISNHLYFYWYRQILGQKVEFLVSFYNNEISEKSEIFDDQFSVERPDGSNFTLKIRSTKLEDSAMYFCASRATGGELRNTEAFFGQGTRLTVV.

The chain carries TRBV2 and TRBJ1-1; D is undetermined. This CDR3 comprises 14 residues. Trimming left V 7 bases short and J 1 base short, with 13 bases between. CDR1 and CDR2 (germline): SNHLY, FYNNEI. DNA of the CDR3: TGTGCCAGCAAACTGGATGGCGGGAACACTGAAGCTTTCTTT. As protein: CASKLDGGNTEAFF.

The CDR3 loop is CASSSTGTGTQPQHF. In DNA, the CDR3 is TGTGCCAGCAGTTCGACCGGGACAGGGACTCAGCCCCAGCATTTT. V is TRBV6-5 and J is TRBJ1-5; TRBD1 matches at 9 bases. Germline V lookup: CDR1 MNHEY, CDR2 SVGAGI. The trim removed 4 bases at V and 6 bases at J, leaving 7 bases unmatched. The CDR3 has 15 amino acids.

This clone was seen only a few times. The chain uses TRBV29-1 and TRBJ1-1; no reliable D call. CDR1 is SQVTM, CDR2 ANQGSEA, per germline. The CDR3 has 11 residues. V was pared by 6 bases and J by 0 bases, with 5 bases between. The CDR3 reads CSVRMNTEAFF. In nucleotides, the CDR3 is TGCAGCGTCAGGATGAACACTGAAGCTTTCTTT.

The chain employs TRBV18 and TRBJ1-5; D is uncertain. This CDR3 is built from 16 residues. The V end lost 3 bases, the J end lost 1 base, and 13 bases lay between the germline ends. Germline V gene data show CDR1 as KGHSH and CDR2 as LQKENI. The CDR3 DNA follows: TGTGCCAGCTCACCCACCACGGCGGCCAGCAATCAGCCCCAGCATTTT. This translates into CASSPTTAASNQPQHF. Full variable domain (rest looked up from reference TRBV18 and TRBJ1-5): NAGVMQNPRHLVRRRGQEARLRCSPMKGHSHVYWYRQLPEEGLKFMVYLQKENIIDESGMPKERFSAEFPKEGPSILRIQQVVRGDSAAYFCASSPTTAASNQPQHFGDGTRLSIL.

This clone appeared once. The chain couples TRBV24-1 to TRBJ1-2; 7 nucleotides line up with TRBD1. The CDR3 sequence is 17 residues long. The V and J ends lost 5 bases and 3 bases, in that order; junction bases with no gene match: 14. Per germline, CDR1 KGHDR and CDR2 SFDVKD. CDR3 sequence reads: CATSVHRGPRHYYGYTF. DNA for the CDR3: TGTGCCACCAGTGTCCACAGGGGACCCAGACACTACTATGGCTACACCTTC.

V usage is TRBV12-3 or TRBV12-4 and J usage is TRBJ1-2; D is undetermined. The CDR3 has 12 residues. Trimming stripped 4 bases from V and 4 bases from J, with 7 bases between. This CDR3 is CASSSRSYGYTF. Here the CDR3 DNA reads TGTGCCAGCAGTTCTAGGAGCTATGGCTACACCTTC.

The rearrangement links TRBV6-5 to TRBJ2-1; 9 nucleotides align to TRBD1. V was clipped by 4 bases and J by 2 bases; unmatched bases: 6. The CDR3 is 16 residues long. In germline, CDR1 is MNHEY, CDR2 SVGAGI. The CDR3, as DNA: TGTGCCAGCAGTTCCAGACGACAGGGGGCCTACAATGAGCAGTTCTTC. As protein: CASSSRRQGAYNEQFF.

The V and J genes are TRBV25-1 and TRBJ1-3; TRBD1 matches 7 bases. The CDR3 is 16 residues long. Unmatched junction bases numbered 12, after V lost 6 bases and J lost 4 bases. Germline values: CDR1 MGHDK, CDR2 SYGVNS. The CDR3 region is CASRGLEGAIGNTIYF. CDR3 DNA sequence: TGTGCCAGCAGAGGACTGGAGGGGGCCATAGGAAACACCATATATTTT.

The gene calls are TRBV15 and TRBJ1-1; D might be TRBD1 (6 bases). The V gene's germline CDR1 is LNHNV and CDR2 YYDKDF (reference sequence). The CDR3 is 15 amino acids. The V gene lost 0 bases and the J gene lost 1 base, with 9 bases spanning the gap. CDR3: CATSRDPGANTEAFF. For the CDR3, the DNA is TGTGCCACCAGCAGAGACCCAGGGGCGAACACTGAAGCTTTCTTT. The full variable domain, its missing parts supplied by reference TRBV15 and TRBJ1-1, is DAMVIQNPRYQVTQFGKPVTLSCSQTLNHNVMYWYQQKSSQAPKLLFHYYDKDFNNEADTPDNFQSRRPNTSFCFLDIRSPGLGDTAMYLCATSRDPGANTEAFFGQGTRLTVV.

This sequence joins TRBV9 and TRBJ1-2; D is unresolved. The CDR3 is 12 residues long. Trimming removed 3 bases at V and 4 bases at J, with 7 bases between. Germline CDR1 and CDR2: SGDLS and YYNGEE. CDR3 protein: CASSAGGYGYTF. DNA for the CDR3: TGTGCCAGCAGCGCCGGAGGCTATGGCTACACCTTC.

The V call is TRBV9, the J call TRBJ2-5; 7 nucleotides align to TRBD1. The CDR3 spans 18 residues. Trimming took 3 bases from V and 5 from J; bases not matched to a gene: 19. Germline lookup yields CDR1 SGDLS and CDR2 YYNGEE. The DNA of the CDR3 is TGTGCCAGCAGCGAGGGGGCAGACTCGTTCCAGATGCGGGAGACCCAGTACTTC. Its translation: CASSEGADSFQMRETQYF.

The chain combines TRBV21-1 with TRBJ1-3; TRBD1 was called by the table and not checked on the DNA. TRBV21-1 constitutes a pseudogene. CDR3 size: 16 residues. The CDR3 DNA is TGTGCCAGCAGCAAACGGGGACAGGGGGCAGGGAACACCATATATTTT. This encodes CASSKRGQGAGNTIYF.

The chain is built from TRBV6-1 and TRBJ1-1; D is perhaps TRBD1 (5 bases). Per germline, CDR1 MNHNS and CDR2 SASEGT. The CDR3 runs 17 residues. Trimming pared 2 bases from V and 0 bases from J, leaving 16 bases between. The DNA of the CDR3 is TGTGCCAGCAGTGAATCGACAGTTCTAACATTGAACACTGAAGCTTTCTTT. It yields the protein CASSESTVLTLNTEAFF.

This rearrangement joins TRBV5-6 to TRBJ1-6, with D tentatively TRBD1 (6 bases). The CDR3 runs 16 residues. Trimming took off 0 bases at V and 5 bases at J, with 12 bases between the two ends. From germline, CDR1 is SGHDT and CDR2 YYEEEE. The CDR3 nucleotides read TGTGCCAGCAGCTTGGTTGCTCAGGGGAATAATTCACCCCTCCACTTT. Translated: CASSLVAQGNNSPLHF.

The chain has TRBV14 and TRBJ1-3, with D possibly being TRBD1 (6 bases). Trimming pared 5 bases from V and 2 bases from J, leaving 13 bases between. In germline, CDR1 is SGHDN, CDR2 FVKESK. This CDR3 contains 15 residues. The CDR3 region has the DNA TGTGCCAGCAGCACAAGAGCAGGGGCTGGAAACACCATATATTTT. This codes for CASSTRAGAGNTIYF.

V and J are TRBV4-3 and TRBJ1-2; TRBD1 agrees at 10 bases. The V gene's germline CDR1 is LGHNA and CDR2 YSLEER. This CDR3 comprises 15 residues. The V and J ends lost 3 bases and 2 bases, in that order; junction bases with no gene match: 3. CDR3 DNA: TGCGCCAGCAGCCAGGGGACAGGGGCAAACTATGGCTACACCTTC. This codes for CASSQGTGANYGYTF.

The chain recombines TRBV7-8 with TRBJ2-3; D is undetermined. The ends were cut back, 0 bases at V and 7 bases at J, with 8 bases in the middle. The germline V gene encodes CDR1 SGHVS and CDR2 FQNEAQ. The CDR3 length is 13 residues. The CDR3 spells CASSLADSYTQYF. For the CDR3, the DNA is TGTGCCAGCAGCTTAGCCGACTCCTATACGCAGTATTTT. Full variable domain (rest looked up from reference TRBV7-8 and TRBJ2-3): GAGVSQSPRYKVAKRGQDVALRCDPISGHVSLFWYQQALGQGPEFLTYFQNEAQLDKSGLPSDRFFAERPEGSVSTLKIQRTQQEDSAVYLCASSLADSYTQYFGPGTRLTVL.

The chain combines TRBV7-2 with TRBJ2-1; no reliable D call. The CDR3 loop spans 13 amino acids. From germline, CDR1 is SGHTA and CDR2 FQGNSA. Trimming cost V 5 bases and J 1 base, with 6 bases left between them. The CDR3 protein is CASSIGSYNEQFF. As DNA, the CDR3 is TGTGCCAGCAGCATCGGGTCCTACAATGAGCAGTTCTTC.

The V and J genes are TRBV19 and TRBJ1-1; TRBD1 matches 8 bases. CDR3 size: 19 residues. Germline values: CDR1 LNHDA, CDR2 SQIVND (reference sequence). Unmatched junction bases numbered 20, after V lost 8 bases and J lost 0 bases. The DNA of the CDR3 is TGTGCCAGTGGCTTTGGGACAGGTGGGGGTTACGCAATGAACACTGAAGCTTTCTTT. Its protein product is CASGFGTGGGYAMNTEAFF.

The chain recombines TRBV7-3 with TRBJ1-1; 9 bases are shared with TRBD1. Losses at the gene ends were 6 bases for V and 5 bases for J; bases not matched to a gene: 4. This CDR3 is built from 13 residues. CDR1 SGHTA and CDR2 FQGTGA come from the germline V gene. The CDR3 nucleotides are TGTGCCAGCAGGGGGACAGGGAAGACTGAAGCTTTCTTT. It codes for CASRGTGKTEAFF.

The chain couples TRBV12-3 or TRBV12-4 to TRBJ1-2, with 11 bases matching TRBD1. The CDR3 length is 13 residues. V trimming: 6 bases; J trimming: 10 bases; junction bases outside the gene matches: 7. CDR3 region: CASSSGQGVDYTF. CDR3 nucleotide sequence: TGTGCCAGCAGCTCGGGACAGGGGGTGGACTACACCTTC.

The chain joins TRBV19 to TRBJ2-7; tentatively, D is TRBD1 (5 bases). The CDR3 is made up of 12 amino acids. Trimming shortened V by 3 bases and J by 4 bases, and 7 bases separated the two germline ends. Germline V CDR1 and CDR2: LNHDA, SQIVND (reference sequence). In nucleotides, the CDR3 is TGTGCCAGTAGTATGCAGGGTTACGAGCAGTACTTC. This sequence encodes CASSMQGYEQYF. Supplemented by reference TRBV19 and TRBJ2-7, the full variable domain reads DGGITQSPKYLFRKEGQNVTLSCEQNLNHDAMYWYRQDPGQGLRLIYYSQIVNDFQKGDIAEGYSVSREKKESFPLTVTSAQKNPTAFYLCASSMQGYEQYFGPGTRLTVT.

The chain carries TRBV12-3 or TRBV12-4 and TRBJ1-2, with D unclear. Trimming shortened V by 7 bases and J by 8 bases, and 17 bases separated the two germline ends. CDR3 length equals 13 residues. The CDR3 DNA reads TGTGCCAGCACCTCCTCAGGTGGCGGGGGCTACACCTTC. It yields the protein CASTSSGGGGYTF.

This clone has just a few counts. The chain joins TRBV19 to TRBJ1-3; D gene unclear. The germline CDR1 and CDR2 sequences are LNHDA and SQIVND (reference sequence). Trimming removed 10 bases from V and 0 bases from J, with 13 bases in between. The CDR3 has 14 amino acids. CDR3 protein: CATRGDYSGNTIYF. The CDR3 DNA follows: TGTGCCACCCGCGGAGATTACTCTGGAAACACCATATATTTT.

J is TRBJ2-5 and V is TRBV5-6; the match to TRBD1 covers 7 bases. This CDR3 has 15 amino acids. Trimming removed 5 bases from V and 2 bases from J; junction bases left unmatched: 9. Germline-derived CDR1 and CDR2 are SGHDT and YYEEEE. The CDR3 region has the DNA TGTGCCAGCAGGTCAGGGACAGCCCTACAAGAGACCCAGTACTTC. Its protein product is CASRSGTALQETQYF.

The rearrangement uses TRBV27 and TRBJ1-4; 9 bases match TRBD1. The CDR3 has 12 residues. V trimming: 8 bases; J trimming: 8 bases; junction bases outside the gene matches: 3. CDR1 and CDR2 from the germline V gene are MNHEY and SMNVEV (reference sequence). The CDR3: CASGDREEKLFF. The CDR3 bases are TGTGCCAGCGGGGACAGGGAGGAAAAACTGTTTTTT.

This clone was found once. This chain uses TRBV19 with TRBJ2-3; 8 positions match TRBD2. The V segment lost 4 bases and the J segment 5 bases; nucleotides outside the gene matches: 5. This CDR3 spans 14 amino acids. Germline CDR1 and CDR2: LNHDA and SQIVND (reference sequence). As DNA, the CDR3 is TGTGCCAGTAGTAATGGCGGGGGGATAGATACGCAGTATTTT. It encodes CASSNGGGIDTQYF.